A single TCR beta chain is shown here with its context. Its target is not known. The data are from a study of early T cells in non-severe SARS-CoV-2 infection. Whole-study findings and limits: Clonotype matching in VDJdb favored anti-spike CD8 responses and did not capture private and CD4 specificities.

The germline V and J ends were trimmed by 0 bases and 3 bases, with 12 bases remaining between them. The V gene's germline CDR1 is LGHNA and CDR2 YSLEER. The CDR3 consists of 16 residues. Individual cDNA molecules each received unique molecular identifiers attached to them. MiXCR was run by TCRdb on the 5' RACE reads, yielding one entry per CDR3 protein. The sample comprises some 39,000 distinct CDR3 sequences, under 7.5% of which are singletons, and more than 7.5% rests with the top ten. Material for sequencing was whole blood. This receptor was obtained from an adult who was a healthcare worker with PCR-confirmed SARS-CoV-2 infection or an uninfected control (not recorded which). The chain employs TRBV4-3 and TRBJ2-1; D is undetermined. The CDR3 nucleotides are TGCGCCAGCAGCCAAGAAATCCCGCCGGTCTACAATGAGCAGTTCTTC. Amino acid sequence: CASSQEIPPVYNEQFF.